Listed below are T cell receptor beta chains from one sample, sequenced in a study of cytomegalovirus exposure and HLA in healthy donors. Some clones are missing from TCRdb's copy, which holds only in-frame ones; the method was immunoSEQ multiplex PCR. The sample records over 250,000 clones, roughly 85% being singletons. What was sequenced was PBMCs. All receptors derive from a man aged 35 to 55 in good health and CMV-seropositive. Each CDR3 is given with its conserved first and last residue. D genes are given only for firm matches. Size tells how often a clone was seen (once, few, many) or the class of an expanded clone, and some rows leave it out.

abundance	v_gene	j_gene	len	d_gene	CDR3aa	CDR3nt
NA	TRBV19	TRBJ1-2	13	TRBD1	CASSLGQFNGYTF	TGTGCCAGTAGTTTGGGACAGTTTAATGGCTACACCTTC
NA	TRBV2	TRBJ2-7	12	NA	CASSGTIYEQYF	TGTGCCAGCAGTGGGACTATTTACGAGCAGTACTTC
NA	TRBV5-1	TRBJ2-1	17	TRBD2	CASSLAGEGGSYNEQFF	TGCGCCAGCAGCCTAGCGGGAGAGGGGGGCTCCTACAATGAGCAGTTCTTC
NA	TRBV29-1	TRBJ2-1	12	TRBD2	CSVDPSGGRGFF	TGCAGCGTGGACCCTAGCGGGGGGCGGGGGTTCTTC
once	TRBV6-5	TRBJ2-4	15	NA	CASKPGVLAKNIQYF	TGTGCCAGCAAGCCGGGGGTATTAGCCAAAAACATTCAGTACTTC
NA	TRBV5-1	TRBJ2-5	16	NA	CASSLGSRSTQETQYF	TGCGCCAGCAGCTTGGGAAGCAGGTCGACCCAAGAGACCCAGTACTTC
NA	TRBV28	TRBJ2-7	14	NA	CASSLDDRLYEQYF	TGTGCCAGCAGTTTAGATGACAGGCTCTACGAGCAGTACTTC
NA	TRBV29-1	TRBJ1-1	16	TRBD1	CSVRYRGQALNTEAFF	TGCAGCGTCCGTTACAGGGGCCAAGCCTTGAACACTGAAGCTTTCTTT
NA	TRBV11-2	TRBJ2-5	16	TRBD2	CASYEWPSGKQETQYF	TGTGCCAGCTACGAATGGCCTAGCGGGAAACAAGAGACCCAGTACTTC
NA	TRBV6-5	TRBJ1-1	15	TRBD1	CATWDRGRLDTEAFF	TGTGCCACCTGGGACAGGGGGCGATTAGACACTGAAGCTTTCTTT
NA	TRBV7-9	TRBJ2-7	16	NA	CASSLDFWESAYEQYF	TGTGCCAGCAGCTTAGACTTTTGGGAGAGTGCGTACGAGCAGTACTTC
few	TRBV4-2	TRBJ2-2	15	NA	CASSRGTDLTGELFF	TGTGCCAGCAGCCGCGGGACAGATTTAACCGGGGAGCTGTTTTTT
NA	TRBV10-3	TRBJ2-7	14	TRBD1	CAISTGTGTYEQYF	TGTGCCATCAGTACCGGGACAGGGACCTACGAGCAGTACTTC
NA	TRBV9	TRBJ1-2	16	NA	CASSVATGPVNYGYTF	TGTGCCAGCAGCGTAGCAACGGGTCCAGTTAACTATGGCTACACCTTC
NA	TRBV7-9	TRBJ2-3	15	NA	CASSPRVGSRDTQYF	TGTGCCAGCAGCCCTCGGGTGGGGAGCCGCGATACGCAGTATTTT